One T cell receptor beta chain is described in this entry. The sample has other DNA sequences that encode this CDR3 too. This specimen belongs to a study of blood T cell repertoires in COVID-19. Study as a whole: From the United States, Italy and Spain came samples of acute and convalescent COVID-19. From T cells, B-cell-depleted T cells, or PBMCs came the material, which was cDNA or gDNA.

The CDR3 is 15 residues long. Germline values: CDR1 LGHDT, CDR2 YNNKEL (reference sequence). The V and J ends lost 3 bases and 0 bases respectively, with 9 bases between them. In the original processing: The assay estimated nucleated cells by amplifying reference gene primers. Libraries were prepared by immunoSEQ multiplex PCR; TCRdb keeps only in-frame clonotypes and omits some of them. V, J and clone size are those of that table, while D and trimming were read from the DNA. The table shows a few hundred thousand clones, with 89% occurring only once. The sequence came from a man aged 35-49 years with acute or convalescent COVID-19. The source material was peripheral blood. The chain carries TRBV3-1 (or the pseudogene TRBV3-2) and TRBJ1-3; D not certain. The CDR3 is CASSQGPGSGNTIYF. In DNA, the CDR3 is TGTGCCAGCAGCCAGGGTCCGGGCTCTGGAAACACCATATATTTT.